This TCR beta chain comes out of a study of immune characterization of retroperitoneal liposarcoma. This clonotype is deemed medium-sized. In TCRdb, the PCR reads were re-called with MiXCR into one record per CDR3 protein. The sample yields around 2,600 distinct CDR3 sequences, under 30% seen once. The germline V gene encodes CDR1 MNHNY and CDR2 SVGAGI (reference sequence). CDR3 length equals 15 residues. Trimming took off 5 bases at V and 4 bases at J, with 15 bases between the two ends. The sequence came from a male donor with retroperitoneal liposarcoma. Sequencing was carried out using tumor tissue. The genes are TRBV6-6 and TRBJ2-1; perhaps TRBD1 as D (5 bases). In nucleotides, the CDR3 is TGTGCCAGCAGTCCAACCTCGACAGTATACAATGAGCAGTTCTTC. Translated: CASSPTSTVYNEQFF.